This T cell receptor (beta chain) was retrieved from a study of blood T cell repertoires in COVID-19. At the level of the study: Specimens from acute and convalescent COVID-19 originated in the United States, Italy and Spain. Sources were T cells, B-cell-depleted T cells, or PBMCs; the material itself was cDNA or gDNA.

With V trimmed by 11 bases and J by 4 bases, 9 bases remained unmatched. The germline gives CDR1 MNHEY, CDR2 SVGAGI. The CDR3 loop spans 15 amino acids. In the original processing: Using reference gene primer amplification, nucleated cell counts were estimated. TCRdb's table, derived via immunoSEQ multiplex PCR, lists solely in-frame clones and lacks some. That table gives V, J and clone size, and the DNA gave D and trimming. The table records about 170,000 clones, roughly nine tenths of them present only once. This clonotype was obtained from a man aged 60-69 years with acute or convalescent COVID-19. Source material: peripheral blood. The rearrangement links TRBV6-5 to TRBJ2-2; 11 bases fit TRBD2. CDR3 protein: CAGRALAGVTGELFF. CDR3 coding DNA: TGTGCCGGCCGGGCACTAGCGGGAGTCACCGGGGAGCTGTTTTTT.